The present entry profiles one T cell receptor (beta chain) with its context. Sequencing used immunoSEQ multiplex PCR; TCRdb keeps in-frame clones, though not all of them. Seen here are around 2,000,000 clones, about 92% observed once, and the top ten hold more than 1.5%. CDR3 length: 15 amino acids. Trimming shortened V by 3 bases and J by 4 bases, and 15 bases separated the two germline ends. CDR1 and CDR2 (germline): LGHNA, YSLEER. These data come from a study of shared clonotypes between healthy human individuals. Naive CD8 cells lacked CD45RO, underwent positive selection for CCR7 and left out terminally differentiated effector memory CD45RA+ cells.

V is TRBV4-3 and J is TRBJ1-1; D unresolved. Sequenced: naive CD8+ T cells from PBMCs. This clonotype originated in a man younger than 35 in good health. Some clones in this sample may be carry-over from other donors' samples. CDR3 in amino acids: CASSQADFSGTEAFF. CDR3 sequence (DNA): TGCGCCAGCAGCCAGGCCGATTTCTCGGGCACTGAAGCTTTCTTT.